This T cell receptor beta chain was recorded in a study of cytomegalovirus exposure and HLA in healthy donors. The primer mix had 60 Vbeta and 13 Jbeta primers. The data were produced by immunoSEQ multiplex PCR, yet TCRdb's version contains in-frame clones alone and is incomplete. The table has some 130,000 clones, about 78% seen once. This clone was found a few times. Its antigen is unidentified. Overall study results and limits: Common viral pathogens seemed, in a later analysis, to connect with several of the most significant clusters.

Germline V gene data show CDR1 as KGHSH and CDR2 as LQKENI. V lost 3 bases to trimming and J lost 5 bases; unmatched junction nucleotides: 5. CDR3 length equals 14 residues. Sample: PBMCs. This receptor was taken from a man aged 45 to 65 in good health and CMV-seropositive. The chain joins TRBV18 to TRBJ2-3; 7 bases agree with TRBD1. Here the CDR3 reads CASSPRGFVDTQYF. CDR3 nucleotides: TGTGCCAGCTCACCCAGGGGGTTTGTAGATACGCAGTATTTT.